This T cell receptor (beta chain) came from a study of T cell responses to AZD1222 COVID-19 vaccine. Sequenced by immunoSEQ multiplex PCR; TCRdb stores in-frame clones only, minus some. The sample has some 110,000 clones; around nine tenths are singletons. Whole-study results and caveats: White British donors predominated, females outnumbered males, and clonal diversity was possibly underestimated.

With regard to this clone: Its antigen remains unidentified.

V dropped 5 bases and J dropped 6; count of bases not matched to a gene: 8. Germline V gene lookup returns CDR1 MDHEN and CDR2 SYDVKM. The CDR3 is 15 amino acids. This receptor was obtained from an adult in good health. This sample comprised peripheral blood, obtained on day 0 of AZD1222 vaccination. The rearrangement links TRBV28 to TRBJ2-2, with TRBD2 identical over 8 bases. CDR3 region: CASSPGLVAAGELFF. The DNA for the CDR3 is TGTGCCAGCAGTCCGGGACTAGTGGCTGCCGGGGAGCTGTTTTTT.